Each of the 27 T cell receptor beta chains below was sequenced from the same sample in a study of blood T cell repertoires in COVID-19. Using immunoSEQ multiplex PCR, the repertoire was profiled, and TCRdb retains in-frame clones only, with some absent. This sample has approximately 400,000 clones, with roughly 80% found just once. The material sequenced was peripheral blood. All receptors derive from a human donor with acute or convalescent COVID-19. The donor label of this sample is uncertain.

This chain connects TRBV2 to TRBJ2-3, with D possibly being TRBD2 (6 bases). V lost 5 bases to trimming and J lost 5 bases, with 11 bases between them. Looked up from germline, CDR1 is SNHLY and CDR2 is FYNNEI. The CDR3 extends over 13 amino acids. CDR3: CASSRDFGDTQYF. In DNA, the CDR3 is TGTGCCAGCAGTCGGGACTTCGGAGATACGCAGTATTTT.

The chain is built from TRBV2 and TRBJ1-1; 7 positions match TRBD1. V lost 8 bases to trimming and J lost 2 bases; unmatched junction nucleotides: 5. Germline V gene sequence: CDR1 SNHLY, CDR2 FYNNEI. This CDR3 spans 13 amino acids. This chain's CDR3 is CASSGGRNTEAFF. The CDR3 DNA reads as TGTGCCAGCTCAGGGGGGAGAAACACTGAAGCTTTCTTT.

The CDR3 reads CASSSISGGALYEQYF. Here the CDR3 DNA reads TGTGCCAGCAGCTCAATTAGCGGGGGGGCCTTATACGAGCAGTACTTC. The genes are TRBV7-8 and TRBJ2-7, with 11 bases aligning to TRBD2. With 4 bases clipped from V and 4 bases from J, the junction kept 9 bases outside the gene matches. The CDR3 contains 16 residues. Germline CDR1 is SGHVS and CDR2 is FQNEAQ. Variable domain in full (rest from reference TRBV7-8 and TRBJ2-7): GAGVSQSPRYKVAKRGQDVALRCDPISGHVSLFWYQQALGQGPEFLTYFQNEAQLDKSGLPSDRFFAERPEGSVSTLKIQRTQQEDSAVYLCASSSISGGALYEQYFGPGTRLTVT.

Concerning this clone itself: A much more abundant neighbour one base away suggests this may be a read error. The chain employs TRBV3-1 (or the pseudogene TRBV3-2) and TRBJ2-2; D remains unclear. CDR1 and CDR2 from the germline V gene are LGHDT and YNNKEL (reference sequence). This CDR3 has 12 amino acids. Trimming removed 4 bases at V and 5 bases at J, with 5 bases between. Written as DNA, the CDR3 is TGTGCCAGCAGCCTACGGACCGGGGAGCTGTTTTTT. It codes for CASSLRTGELFF.

V and J are TRBV28 and TRBJ1-3, with TRBD1 as a possible D gene (6 bases). CDR1 MDHEN and CDR2 SYDVKM come from the germline V gene. The CDR3 is 15 residues long. V lost 6 bases and J 0 bases, leaving 12 bases between the germline ends. For the CDR3, the DNA is TGTGCCAGCAGGTCAGCAGGGGTCTCTGGAAACACCATATATTTT. This sequence encodes CASRSAGVSGNTIYF.

The rearrangement links TRBV4-2 to TRBJ1-2; tentatively, D is TRBD1 (6 bases). The germline V and J ends were trimmed by 3 bases and 6 bases, with 26 bases remaining between them. CDR1 and CDR2 (germline): LGHNA, YNFKEQ. The CDR3 is 18 residues long. CDR3 loop: CASSHSIPNPRGVNGYTF. CDR3 nucleotide sequence: TGTGCCAGCAGCCATAGTATCCCGAACCCCAGGGGAGTGAATGGCTACACCTTC.

V usage is TRBV27 and J usage is TRBJ2-3, with D possibly being TRBD1 (6 bases). The CDR3 contains 14 residues. Germline assignment: CDR1 MNHEY and CDR2 SMNVEV (reference sequence). V lost 4 bases and J lost 6, with 14 bases in between. CDR3 region: CASSSGQNWDTQYF. Here the CDR3 DNA reads TGTGCCAGCAGTTCGGGACAAAATTGGGATACGCAGTATTTT.

V is TRBV19 and J is TRBJ2-3, with D maybe TRBD2 (7 bases). The germline CDR1 and CDR2 sequences are LNHDA and SQIVND (reference sequence). The V end was cut by 4 bases, the J end by 0 bases, with 14 bases between. This CDR3 region has 16 residues. The CDR3 is CASSRGGGSSTDTQYF. CDR3 DNA: TGTGCCAGTAGTAGGGGAGGGGGATCTAGCACAGATACGCAGTATTTT.

The chain has TRBV5-1 and TRBJ2-7; 8 bases agree with TRBD1. CDR1 and CDR2 from the germline V gene are SGHRS and YFSETQ. V was clipped by 4 bases and J by 0 bases; unmatched bases: 6. The CDR3 spans 15 residues. CDR3 in amino acids: CASSPGDRISYEQYF. CDR3 coding DNA: TGCGCCAGCAGCCCCGGGGACAGGATCTCCTACGAGCAGTACTTC. Full variable domain (outside the CDR3, taken from reference TRBV5-1 and TRBJ2-7): KAGVTQTPRYLIKTRGQQVTLSCSPISGHRSVSWYQQTPGQGLQFLFEYFSETQRNKGNFPGRFSGRQFSNSRSEMNVSTLELGDSALYLCASSPGDRISYEQYFGPGTRLTVT.

This sequence joins TRBV5-4 and TRBJ2-1; 11 positions agree with TRBD2. The length of the CDR3 is 16 residues. Trimming at V came to 4 bases and at J to 7 bases, leaving 10 bases not matched to a gene. Germline CDR1 is SGHNT and CDR2 is YYREEE (reference sequence). The CDR3 reads CASSQVAGGPKNEQFF. The DNA for the CDR3 is TGTGCCAGCAGCCAAGTAGCGGGAGGGCCGAAAAATGAGCAGTTCTTC.

The J gene is TRBJ1-1, the V gene TRBV24-1; D call uncertain. V was cut by 4 bases and J by 4 bases, with 12 bases left in between. CDR3 length: 14 amino acids. Germline-derived CDR1 and CDR2 are KGHDR and SFDVKD. This CDR3 is CATSESGEGTEAFF. The CDR3 coding sequence is TGTGCCACCAGTGAGTCGGGAGAGGGCACTGAAGCTTTCTTT.

The chain has TRBV11-2 and TRBJ1-2, with D possibly matching TRBD1 (5 bases). Germline values: CDR1 SGHAT, CDR2 FQNNGV. V lost 0 bases and J lost 8, with 13 bases in between. The CDR3 has 14 amino acids. CDR3 loop: CASSLERGLKGYTF. In DNA form, the CDR3 reads TGTGCCAGCAGCTTAGAAAGGGGTTTGAAAGGCTACACCTTC.

The V gene is TRBV5-1, the J gene TRBJ2-2; TRBD2 is a possible D gene (5 bases). This CDR3 contains 18 residues. Germline V gene sequence: CDR1 SGHRS, CDR2 YFSETQ. Trimming left V 1 base short and J 0 bases short, with 16 bases between. CDR3 loop: CASSLTIARRANTGELFF. The CDR3, as DNA: TGCGCCAGCAGCTTGACCATTGCACGGCGGGCGAACACCGGGGAGCTGTTTTTT.

J is TRBJ2-1 and V is TRBV18; TRBD1 aligns across 9 bases. V lost 3 bases and J lost 6; bases outside the gene matches: 6. This CDR3 region has 15 residues. Germline lookup yields CDR1 KGHSH and CDR2 LQKENI. Here the CDR3 DNA reads TGTGCCAGCTCACCGACGGGACAGGGCGGCAATGAGCAGTTCTTC. Translation: CASSPTGQGGNEQFF.

V and J are TRBV10-1 and TRBJ2-3; TRBD2 agrees at 9 bases. The V and J ends lost 0 bases and 2 bases, in that order; junction bases with no gene match: 15. Germline CDR1 and CDR2: WNHNN and SYGVQD (reference sequence). The CDR3 totals 20 residues. The DNA of the CDR3 is TGCGCCAGCAGTGAGTCGATATCGCCGGTTCCTAGCGGGGACACAGATACGCAGTATTTT. Residues: CASSESISPVPSGDTDTQYF.

The chain's CDR3 is CASKRYGSSATNEKLFF. The CDR3 DNA reads as TGTGCCAGCAAGAGGTATGGGTCCTCGGCAACTAATGAAAAACTGTTTTTT. The rearrangement uses TRBV2 and TRBJ1-4; D remains unclear. The CDR3 is 17 amino acids. Germline assignment: CDR1 SNHLY and CDR2 FYNNEI. Between the trimmed V and J ends, which lost 7 bases and 0 bases, there was a span of 18 bases.

The chain couples TRBV6-4 to TRBJ2-3; TRBD2 matches at 9 bases. The CDR3 consists of 15 residues. Germline V CDR1 and CDR2: MRHNA, SNTAGT. J lost 0 bases, V lost 3 bases, and 1 base had no gene match. The DNA for the CDR3 is TGTGCCAGCAGTGAGCGGGGGGGCAGCACAGATACGCAGTATTTT. It encodes CASSERGGSTDTQYF.

The chain employs TRBV7-8 and TRBJ2-7; D remains ambiguous. V was cut by 0 bases and J by 5 bases, with 14 bases left in between. Germline V lookup: CDR1 SGHVS, CDR2 FQNEAQ. This CDR3 spans 15 amino acids. The CDR3 DNA reads as TGTGCCAGCAGCTTAGCGTTACCCCCCCAGGACGAGCAGTACTTC. Translation: CASSLALPPQDEQYF.

This clone has just a few counts. This sample includes further DNA sequences coding for the same CDR3. The genes are TRBV10-3 and TRBJ1-5; D might be TRBD1 (5 bases). CDR3 length equals 13 residues. Germline CDR1 and CDR2: ENHRY and SYGVKD. V was trimmed by 6 bases and J by 2 bases, leaving 8 bases between them. The CDR3 DNA follows: TGTGCCATCAGGCAGGGTGGCAATCAGCCCCAGCATTTT. Residues: CAIRQGGNQPQHF.

V and J are TRBV3-1 (or the pseudogene TRBV3-2) and TRBJ1-3; 7 bases line up with TRBD1. Trimming took 4 bases from V and 11 from J; bases not matched to a gene: 5. The CDR3 consists of 12 residues. Germline V gene sequence: CDR1 LGHDT, CDR2 YNNKEL (reference sequence). The DNA for the CDR3 is TGTGCCAGCAGCCCCCGACAGGGCCCCATATATTTT. Its translation is CASSPRQGPIYF.

This chain joins TRBV15 and TRBJ1-4; D call uncertain. The germline V and J ends were trimmed by 1 base and 3 bases, with 15 bases remaining between them. CDR1 and CDR2 (germline): LNHNV, YYDKDF (reference sequence). CDR3 length: 17 residues. The CDR3 region is CATSRALGFGANEKLFF. For the CDR3, the DNA is TGTGCCACCAGCAGAGCTTTGGGGTTCGGGGCTAATGAAAAACTGTTTTTT. The whole variable domain, filled in from reference TRBV15 and TRBJ1-4, reads DAMVIQNPRYQVTQFGKPVTLSCSQTLNHNVMYWYQQKSSQAPKLLFHYYDKDFNNEADTPDNFQSRRPNTSFCFLDIRSPGLGDTAMYLCATSRALGFGANEKLFFGSGTQLSVL.

The chain carries TRBV15 and TRBJ1-1; 8 nucleotides line up with TRBD1. This CDR3 region has 18 residues. Germline CDR1 and CDR2: LNHNV and YYDKDF (reference sequence). After removal of 0 bases from V and 0 bases from J, the junction contained 9 bases not matched to a gene. DNA of the CDR3: TGTGCCACCAGCAGAGATCGGGCCCAGGGGGCGGTGAACACTGAAGCTTTCTTT. The encoded protein is CATSRDRAQGAVNTEAFF.

This chain connects TRBV7-9 to TRBJ1-6; a weak D match, TRBD1 (5 bases). V lost 5 bases and J 9 bases, leaving 14 bases between the germline ends. Germline V gene sequence: CDR1 SEHNR, CDR2 FQNEAQ (reference sequence). The length of the CDR3 is 14 residues. The CDR3 is CASSPAAGTSPLHF. The CDR3 nucleotides read TGTGCCAGCAGCCCCGCTGCGGGGACTTCACCCCTCCACTTT. Full variable domain (missing parts from reference TRBV7-9 and TRBJ1-6): DTGVSQNPRHKITKRGQNVTFRCDPISEHNRLYWYRQTLGQGPEFLTYFQNEAQLEKSRLLSDRFSAERPKGSFSTLEIQRTEQGDSAMYLCASSPAAGTSPLHFGNGTRLTVT.

The rearrangement joins TRBV6-5 to TRBJ1-2; TRBD1 agrees at 9 bases. V shed 6 bases and J 6 bases; nucleotides not matched to a gene: 11. The CDR3 sequence is 15 residues long. Germline CDR1 reads MNHEY; CDR2 reads SVGAGI. DNA for the CDR3: TGTGCCAGCAGGACCCGGGACAGGGTCTTCGATGGCTACACCTTC. It is translated as CASRTRDRVFDGYTF.

V and J are TRBV7-9 and TRBJ1-2; TRBD1 agrees at 8 bases. The CDR3 covers 14 residues. V shed 5 bases and J 4 bases; nucleotides not matched to a gene: 6. Germline V gives CDR1 SEHNR, CDR2 FQNEAQ (reference sequence). Written as DNA, the CDR3 is TGTGCCAGCAGCGCTTCAGGGGGCGTCTATGGCTACACCTTC. Its protein product is CASSASGGVYGYTF.

About this clone: Other DNA sequences in the sample encode the same CDR3. The chain's CDR3 is CASSEDRGLGGYTF. The CDR3 region has the DNA TGTGCCAGCAGTGAGGACAGGGGGCTCGGGGGCTACACCTTC. J is TRBJ1-2 and V is TRBV6-1, with 11 positions matching TRBD1. Germline CDR1 is MNHNS and CDR2 is SASEGT. This CDR3 is built from 14 residues. After removal of 3 bases from V and 8 bases from J, the junction contained 5 bases not matched to a gene.

This clone was seen more than once but under ten times. The chain joins TRBV6-6 to TRBJ1-1, with D hard to call. Trimming took 4 bases from V and 1 from J, leaving 10 bases between them. The CDR3 loop spans 14 amino acids. Germline V gene sequence: CDR1 MNHNY, CDR2 SVGAGI (reference sequence). The CDR3 here is CASSFNEANTEAFF. CDR3 DNA sequence: TGTGCCAGCAGTTTTAATGAAGCGAACACTGAAGCTTTCTTT.